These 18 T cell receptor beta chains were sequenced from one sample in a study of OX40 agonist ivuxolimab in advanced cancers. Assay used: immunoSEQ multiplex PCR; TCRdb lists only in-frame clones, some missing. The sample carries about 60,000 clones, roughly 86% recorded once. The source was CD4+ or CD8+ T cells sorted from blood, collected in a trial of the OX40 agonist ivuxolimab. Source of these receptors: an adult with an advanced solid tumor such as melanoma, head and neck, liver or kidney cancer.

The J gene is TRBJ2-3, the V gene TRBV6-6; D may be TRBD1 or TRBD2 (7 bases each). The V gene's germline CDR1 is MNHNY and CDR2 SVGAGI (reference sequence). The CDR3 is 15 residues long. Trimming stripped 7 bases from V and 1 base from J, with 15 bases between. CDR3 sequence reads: CASTNPGGGTDTQYF. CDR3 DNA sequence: TGTGCCAGCACCAACCCAGGGGGGGGCACAGATACGCAGTATTTT.

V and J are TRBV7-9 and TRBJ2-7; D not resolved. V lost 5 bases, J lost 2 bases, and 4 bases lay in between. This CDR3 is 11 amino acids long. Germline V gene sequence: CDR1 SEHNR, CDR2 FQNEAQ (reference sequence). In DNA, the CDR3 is TGTGCCAGCAGCGGACCCTACGAGCAGTACTTC. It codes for CASSGPYEQYF. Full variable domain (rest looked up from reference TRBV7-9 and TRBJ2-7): DTGVSQNPRHKITKRGQNVTFRCDPISEHNRLYWYRQTLGQGPEFLTYFQNEAQLEKSRLLSDRFSAERPKGSFSTLEIQRTEQGDSAMYLCASSGPYEQYFGPGTRLTVT.

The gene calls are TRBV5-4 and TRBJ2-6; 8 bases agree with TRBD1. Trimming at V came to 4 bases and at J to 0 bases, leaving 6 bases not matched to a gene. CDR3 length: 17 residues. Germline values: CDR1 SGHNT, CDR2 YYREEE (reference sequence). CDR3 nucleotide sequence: TGTGCCAGCAGCCCGGGACAGGCGCTCTCTGGGGCCAACGTCCTGACTTTC. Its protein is CASSPGQALSGANVLTF.

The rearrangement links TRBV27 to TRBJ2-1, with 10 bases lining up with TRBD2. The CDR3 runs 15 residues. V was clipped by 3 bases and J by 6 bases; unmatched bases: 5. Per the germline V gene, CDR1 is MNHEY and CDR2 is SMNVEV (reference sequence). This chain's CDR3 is CASSFLAGVINEQFF. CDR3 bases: TGTGCCAGCAGTTTCCTAGCGGGAGTAATCAATGAGCAGTTCTTC.

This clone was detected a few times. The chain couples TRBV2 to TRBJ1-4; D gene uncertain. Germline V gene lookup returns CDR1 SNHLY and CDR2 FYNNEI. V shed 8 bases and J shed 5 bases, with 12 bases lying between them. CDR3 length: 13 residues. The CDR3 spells CASAREQNEKLFF. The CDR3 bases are TGTGCCAGCGCCCGGGAGCAAAATGAAAAACTGTTTTTT.

CDR3 bases: TGTGCCAGCAGTATACTGAATCGGGAGACCCAGTACTTC. Protein product: CASSILNRETQYF. The chain recombines TRBV28 with TRBJ2-5; D is uncertain. Looked up from germline, CDR1 is MDHEN and CDR2 is SYDVKM. Trimming left V 5 bases short and J 5 bases short, with 12 bases between. The CDR3 runs to 13 residues.

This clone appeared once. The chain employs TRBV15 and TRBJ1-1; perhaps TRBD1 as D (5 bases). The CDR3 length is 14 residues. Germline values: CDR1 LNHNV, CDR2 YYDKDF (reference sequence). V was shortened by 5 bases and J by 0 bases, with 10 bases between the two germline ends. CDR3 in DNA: TGTGCCACCAGCGGCAACAGGATGAACACTGAAGCTTTCTTT. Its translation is CATSGNRMNTEAFF.

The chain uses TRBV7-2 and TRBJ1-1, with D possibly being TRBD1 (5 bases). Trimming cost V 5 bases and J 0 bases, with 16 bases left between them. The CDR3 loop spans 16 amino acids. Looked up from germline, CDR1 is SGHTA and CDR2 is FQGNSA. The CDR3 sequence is CASSTNEGRLNTEAFF. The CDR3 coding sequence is TGTGCCAGCAGCACAAACGAGGGACGGTTGAACACTGAAGCTTTCTTT.

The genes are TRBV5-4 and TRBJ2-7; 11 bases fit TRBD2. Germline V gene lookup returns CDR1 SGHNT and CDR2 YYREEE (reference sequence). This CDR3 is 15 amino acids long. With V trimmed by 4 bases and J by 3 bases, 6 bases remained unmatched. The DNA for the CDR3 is TGTGCCAGCAGCCCCGGGACTAGCGGAAACTACGAGCAGTACTTC. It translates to CASSPGTSGNYEQYF. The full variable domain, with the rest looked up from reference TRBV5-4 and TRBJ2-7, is ETGVTQSPTHLIKTRGQQVTLRCSSQSGHNTVSWYQQALGQGPQFIFQYYREEENGRGNFPPRFSGLQFPNYSSELNVNALELDDSALYLCASSPGTSGNYEQYFGPGTRLTVT.

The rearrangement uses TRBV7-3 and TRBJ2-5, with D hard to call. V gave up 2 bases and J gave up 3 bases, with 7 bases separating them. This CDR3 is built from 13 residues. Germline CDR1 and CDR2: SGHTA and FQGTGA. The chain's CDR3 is CASSLFSKETQYF. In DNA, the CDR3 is TGTGCCAGCAGCTTATTCTCGAAAGAGACCCAGTACTTC.

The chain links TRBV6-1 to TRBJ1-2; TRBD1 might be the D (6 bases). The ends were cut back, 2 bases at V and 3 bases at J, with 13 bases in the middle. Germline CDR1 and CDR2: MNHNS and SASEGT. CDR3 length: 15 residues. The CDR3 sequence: CASSETWGRDYGYTF. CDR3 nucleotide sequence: TGTGCCAGCAGTGAAACCTGGGGGCGCGACTATGGCTACACCTTC.

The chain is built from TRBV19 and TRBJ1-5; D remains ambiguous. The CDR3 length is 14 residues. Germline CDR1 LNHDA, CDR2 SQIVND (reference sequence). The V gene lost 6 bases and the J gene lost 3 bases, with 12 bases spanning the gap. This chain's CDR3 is CASRAPNPNQPQHF. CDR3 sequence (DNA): TGTGCCAGTAGGGCCCCGAATCCCAATCAGCCCCAGCATTTT.

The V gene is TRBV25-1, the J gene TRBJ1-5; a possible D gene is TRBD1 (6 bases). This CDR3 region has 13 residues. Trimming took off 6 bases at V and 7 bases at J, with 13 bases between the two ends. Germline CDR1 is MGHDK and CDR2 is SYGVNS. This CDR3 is CASSTGFLQPQHF. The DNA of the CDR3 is TGTGCCAGCAGCACAGGGTTCTTACAGCCCCAGCATTTT.

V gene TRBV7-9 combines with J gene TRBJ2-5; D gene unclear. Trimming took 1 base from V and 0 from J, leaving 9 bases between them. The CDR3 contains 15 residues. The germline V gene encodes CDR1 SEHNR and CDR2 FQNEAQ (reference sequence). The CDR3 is CASSLVPSNQETQYF. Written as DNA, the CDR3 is TGTGCCAGCAGCTTAGTTCCGAGTAACCAAGAGACCCAGTACTTC.

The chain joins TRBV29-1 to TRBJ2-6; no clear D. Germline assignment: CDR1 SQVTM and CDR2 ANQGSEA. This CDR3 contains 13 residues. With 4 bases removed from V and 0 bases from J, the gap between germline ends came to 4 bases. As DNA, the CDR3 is TGCAGCGTTGTGTTCTCTGGGGCCAACGTCCTGACTTTC. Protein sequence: CSVVFSGANVLTF.

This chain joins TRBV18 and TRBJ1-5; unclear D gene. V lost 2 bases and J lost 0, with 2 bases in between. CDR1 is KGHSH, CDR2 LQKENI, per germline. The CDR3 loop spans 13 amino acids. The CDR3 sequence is CASSPNSNQPQHF. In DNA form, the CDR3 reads TGTGCCAGCTCACCAAATAGCAATCAGCCCCAGCATTTT.

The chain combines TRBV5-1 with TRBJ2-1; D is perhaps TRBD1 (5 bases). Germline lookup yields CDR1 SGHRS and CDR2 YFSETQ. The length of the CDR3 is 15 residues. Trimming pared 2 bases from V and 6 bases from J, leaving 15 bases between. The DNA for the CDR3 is TGCGCCAGCAGCTTAGACAGCGTCCAGAGCAATGAGCAGTTCTTC. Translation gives CASSLDSVQSNEQFF.

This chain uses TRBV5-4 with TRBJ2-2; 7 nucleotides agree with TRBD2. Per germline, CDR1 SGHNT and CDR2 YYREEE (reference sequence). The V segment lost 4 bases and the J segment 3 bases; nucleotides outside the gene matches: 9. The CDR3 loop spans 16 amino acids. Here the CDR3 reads CASSAGLAEYTGELFF. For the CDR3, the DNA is TGTGCCAGCAGCGCCGGGCTAGCGGAATACACCGGGGAGCTGTTTTTT.